Below, 6 T cell receptor beta chains from the same sample are listed, as sequenced in a study of cytomegalovirus exposure and HLA in healthy donors (dated by TCRdb to 2017 to 2019). Libraries came from the immunoSEQ multiplex PCR assay. The multiplex PCR relied on a mix of 60 forward primers for TCR Vbeta segments and 13 reverse primers for TCR Jbeta segments. TCRdb took this table from immuneACCESS and kept in-frame rearrangements with V and J called. Such tables lack part of the clones; where checked against another copy, unresolved V genes explain under half of the gap, and the rest is unexplained. The sample table shows tens of thousands of clones, and more than 75% are seen once. Of the sample, 6.5% to 8.5% falls within the top ten clones. Specimen: PBMCs. These TCRs come from a young man in good health and CMV-seropositive.

V and J are TRBV2 and TRBJ1-1, with D possibly matching TRBD1 (5 bases). V gave up 7 bases and J gave up 6 bases, with 15 bases separating them. The length of the CDR3 is 13 residues. The germline CDR1 and CDR2 sequences are SNHLY and FYNNEI. DNA of the CDR3: TGTGCCAGCACTTGGAAAAGGGGCTCTGAAGCTTTCTTT. Residues: CASTWKRGSEAFF. Complete variable domain (other parts from reference TRBV2 and TRBJ1-1): EPEVTQTPSHQVTQMGQEVILRCVPISNHLYFYWYRQILGQKVEFLVSFYNNEISEKSEIFDDQFSVERPDGSNFTLKIRSTKLEDSAMYFCASTWKRGSEAFFGQGTRLTVV.

The chain links TRBV30 to TRBJ2-1, with 13 positions matching TRBD2. The V segment lost 3 bases and the J segment 9 bases; nucleotides outside the gene matches: 8. Germline V lookup: CDR1 GTSNPN, CDR2 SVGIG (reference sequence). This CDR3 comprises 15 residues. CDR3 loop: CAWSQLAGGPSEQFF. The CDR3 DNA follows: TGTGCCTGGAGCCAACTAGCGGGGGGGCCCAGTGAGCAGTTCTTC.

The rearrangement joins TRBV5-6 to TRBJ2-3; tentatively, D is TRBD2 (6 bases). The V gene lost 6 bases and the J gene lost 2 bases, with 16 bases spanning the gap. From germline, CDR1 is SGHDT and CDR2 YYEEEE. The CDR3 sequence is 15 residues long. CDR3 nucleotides: TGTGCCAGCACCCGCCCTGGAGGGTACACAGATACGCAGTATTTT. It is translated as CASTRPGGYTDTQYF.

This clone was seen a few times. V is TRBV4-1 and J is TRBJ1-5; D is undetermined. Trimming shortened V by 0 bases and J by 7 bases, and 13 bases separated the two germline ends. CDR3 length: 15 residues. CDR1 and CDR2 from the germline V gene are MGHRA and YSYEKL. The CDR3 reads CASSQDTGIGQPQHF. In DNA form, the CDR3 reads TGCGCCAGCAGCCAAGATACGGGTATCGGGCAGCCCCAGCATTTT.

The chain carries TRBV4-1 and TRBJ1-1, with 9 bases fitting TRBD1. V lost 3 bases, J lost 2 bases, and 4 bases stayed unmatched. This CDR3 region has 15 residues. Germline assignment: CDR1 MGHRA and CDR2 YSYEKL. The CDR3 DNA is TGCGCCAGCAGCCATCCGGGACAGGGAAACACTGAAGCTTTCTTT. As protein: CASSHPGQGNTEAFF.

This chain links TRBV6-5 with TRBJ2-5; TRBD2 matches 11 bases. The germline CDR1 and CDR2 sequences are MNHEY and SVGAGI. CDR3 size: 15 residues. J was trimmed by 0 bases and V by 5 bases; bases with no gene match: 2. This CDR3 reads CASSRTSGYQETQYF. Here the CDR3 DNA reads TGTGCCAGCAGTCGGACTAGCGGGTACCAAGAGACCCAGTACTTC.